These 16 T cell receptor beta chains were sequenced from one sample in a study of human T cells and chemical hapten exposure. MiXCR, run by TCRdb on the RACE reads, gives a single entry per CDR3 protein. There are fewer than 85,000 distinct CDR3 sequences in the sample; roughly 10% occur only once, and 1.5% to 2% lies in the top ten. The time point is: patch test 2, 6 weeks after DPC sensitization. Treatment denoted: therapeutic diphenylcyclopropenone sensitization with weekly scalp DPC. The sample in question was whole blood, obtained in connection with sensitization to the hapten diphenylcyclopropenone (DPC). Every receptor here comes from a man aged 18-30 years with alopecia areata. Some clones in this sample may be carry-over from other donors' samples.

As DNA, the CDR3 is TGTGCCAGCAGCTTATCAGGAGACTACGAGCAGTACTTC. Its translation is CASSLSGDYEQYF. The gene calls are TRBV7-6 and TRBJ2-7, with no clear D. Trimming cost V 2 bases and J 3 bases, with 8 bases left between them. Germline CDR1 and CDR2: SGHVS and FNYEAQ. The CDR3 consists of 13 residues. The whole variable domain, remainder taken from reference TRBV7-6 and TRBJ2-7, is GAGVSQSPRYKVTKRGQDVALRCDPISGHVSLYWYRQALGQGPEFLTYFNYEAQQDKSGLPNDRFSAERPEGSISTLTIQRTEQRDSAMYRCASSLSGDYEQYFGPGTRLTVT.

This clonotype was recorded many times. V and J are TRBV3-2 and TRBJ1-2. TRBV3-2 is designated a pseudogene. This CDR3 has 15 residues. The CDR3 coding sequence is TGTGCCAGCAGCTTGGAGGACAAGGGCCACTATGGCTACACCTTC. It encodes CASSLEDKGHYGYTF.

Only a few counts were recorded for this clonotype. The CDR3 sequence is CASSTPSGLWGNTIYF. CDR3 nucleotide sequence: TGTGCCAGCAGTACCCCCTCGGGCCTGTGGGGAAACACCATATATTTT. The chain links TRBV6-6 to TRBJ1-3, with D hard to call. The V end was cut by 5 bases, the J end by 4 bases, with 18 bases between. CDR1 is MNHNY, CDR2 SVGAGI, per germline (reference sequence). This CDR3 is 16 amino acids long.

The CDR3 DNA is TGTGCCAGCAGGTCGACAGATTATGGCTACACCTTC. Translation gives CASRSTDYGYTF. The chain recombines TRBV28 with TRBJ1-2, with a tentative D call TRBD1 (5 bases). V was trimmed by 6 bases and J by 5 bases, leaving 10 bases between them. The CDR3 extends over 12 amino acids. Germline CDR1 reads MDHEN; CDR2 reads SYDVKM.

This clonotype was detected ten times or more. This chain connects TRBV9 to TRBJ2-7; no clear D. The CDR3 totals 13 residues. V was shortened by 0 bases and J by 0 bases, with 4 bases between the two germline ends. CDR1 SGDLS and CDR2 YYNGEE come from the germline V gene. CDR3 DNA: TGTGCCAGCAGCGTAGGTAACTCCTACGAGCAGTACTTC. It yields the protein CASSVGNSYEQYF.

The table lists this clonotype with a few counts. The chain has TRBV5-1 and TRBJ2-7, with 9 bases identical to TRBD1. In germline, CDR1 is SGHRS, CDR2 YFSETQ. V trimming: 4 bases; J trimming: 0 bases; junction bases outside the gene matches: 11. The CDR3 runs to 17 residues. CDR3 sequence reads: CASSKGQGGYGSYEQYF. Written as DNA, the CDR3 is TGCGCCAGCAGCAAGGGACAGGGAGGGTATGGCTCCTACGAGCAGTACTTC.

This clonotype was seen only a few times. V usage is TRBV7-7 and J usage is TRBJ2-3, with D perhaps TRBD1 (5 bases). V lost 3 bases and J lost 6, with 10 bases in between. The germline CDR1 and CDR2 sequences are SSHAT and FNYEAQ (reference sequence). CDR3 length: 13 residues. This CDR3 is CASSFQGADTQYF. The CDR3 coding sequence is TGTGCCAGCAGCTTTCAAGGGGCGGATACGCAGTATTTT.

The chain is built from TRBV24-1 and TRBJ2-2, with 8 bases identical to TRBD1. V lost 4 bases and J lost 4; bases outside the gene matches: 7. Germline CDR1 KGHDR, CDR2 SFDVKD. The CDR3 contains 16 residues. The CDR3 here is CATSEPGTGLTGELFF. The CDR3 DNA follows: TGTGCCACCAGTGAACCCGGGACAGGACTCACCGGGGAGCTGTTTTTT.

V usage is TRBV6-2 or TRBV6-3 and J usage is TRBJ2-7, with 8 bases identical to TRBD1. V shed 6 bases, J shed 3 bases, and the junction held 4 bases outside the gene matches. The CDR3 runs 13 residues. The germline V gene has CDR1 MNHEY and CDR2 SVGEGT. CDR3 protein: CASRSQGGYEQYF. CDR3 sequence (DNA): TGTGCCAGCAGATCACAGGGGGGCTACGAGCAGTACTTC.

This clonotype was picked up many times. The genes are TRBV12-3 or TRBV12-4 and TRBJ1-6; TRBD1 matches 8 bases. J was trimmed by 10 bases and V by 5 bases; bases with no gene match: 7. The CDR3 is 14 residues long. The CDR3 DNA reads TGTGCCAGCAGTACCGGGACAGGTCCCTCACCCCTCCACTTT. It is translated as CASSTGTGPSPLHF.

This clonotype showed up just a few times. V and J are TRBV5-1 and TRBJ2-5, with 10 bases identical to TRBD1. In germline, CDR1 is SGHRS, CDR2 YFSETQ. The CDR3 has 17 amino acids. With 4 bases clipped from V and 5 bases from J, the junction kept 14 bases outside the gene matches. The CDR3 bases are TGCGCCAGCAGCAGGCGGGACAGGGGACACCGCTTGGAGACCCAGTACTTC. Its protein product is CASSRRDRGHRLETQYF.

The gene calls are TRBV9 and TRBJ2-1; TRBD1 might be the D (6 bases). This CDR3 has 13 residues. In germline, CDR1 is SGDLS, CDR2 YYNGEE. The V gene lost 0 bases and the J gene lost 7 bases, with 8 bases spanning the gap. The DNA for the CDR3 is TGTGCCAGCAGCGTAGATGGACAGAATGAGCAGTTCTTC. It codes for CASSVDGQNEQFF.

The sample holds a few counts of this clonotype. The chain couples TRBV27 to TRBJ1-1; TRBD1 matches 8 bases. CDR1 is MNHEY, CDR2 SMNVEV, per germline (reference sequence). The CDR3 covers 20 residues. The V and J ends lost 5 bases and 5 bases, in that order; junction bases with no gene match: 25. In DNA form, the CDR3 reads TGTGCCAGCAGTATCGCCCCCTGGACAGGGCGAAGGGAAGGGGAAACTGAAGCTTTCTTT. Protein sequence: CASSIAPWTGRREGETEAFF.

The chain has TRBV7-3 and TRBJ1-3, with D possibly TRBD1 on 5 matching bases. The CDR3 is made up of 14 amino acids. Trimming pared 4 bases from V and 3 bases from J, leaving 10 bases between. Germline lookup yields CDR1 SGHTA and CDR2 FQGTGA. The CDR3 nucleotides are TGTGCCAGCAGCTCCGCGGGGGGTGGAAACACCATATATTTT. Translating gives CASSSAGGGNTIYF.

The chain joins TRBV4-1 to TRBJ1-2; no reliable D call. The CDR3 is made up of 14 amino acids. CDR1 is MGHRA, CDR2 YSYEKL, per germline. Trimming removed 2 bases from V and 3 bases from J, with 10 bases in between. CDR3 bases: TGCGCCAGCAGCCAACCGGGGATTGACTATGGCTACACCTTC. It specifies CASSQPGIDYGYTF.

The chain joins TRBV20-1 to TRBJ1-2; D gene uncertain. Trimming shortened V by 4 bases and J by 3 bases, and 12 bases separated the two germline ends. Germline lookup yields CDR1 DFQATT and CDR2 SNEGSKA (reference sequence). This CDR3 has 13 amino acids. The CDR3 region has the DNA TGCAGTGCTACCTTTGGGATGGACTATGGCTACACCTTC. It specifies CSATFGMDYGYTF.